There are many counts of the clone carrying this T cell receptor beta chain. This sample is part of a study of neurological immune-mediated disorders. TCRdb passed the 5' RACE reads through MiXCR, listing each CDR3 protein once. Of approximately 37,000 distinct CDR3 sequences listed, 3% to 4% are singletons. After removal of 7 bases from V and 8 bases from J, the junction contained 4 bases not matched to a gene. This CDR3 has 13 amino acids. Germline lookup yields CDR1 MNHNY and CDR2 SVGAGI (reference sequence). The sequence was collected from a man aged 25-40 years with multiple sclerosis. Sequencing was performed on PBMCs. The genes are TRBV6-6 and TRBJ1-6; TRBD1 agrees at 8 bases. Written as DNA, the CDR3 is TGTGCCAGCACCCACAGGGGGGATTCACCCCTCCACTTT. Protein sequence: CASTHRGDSPLHF.